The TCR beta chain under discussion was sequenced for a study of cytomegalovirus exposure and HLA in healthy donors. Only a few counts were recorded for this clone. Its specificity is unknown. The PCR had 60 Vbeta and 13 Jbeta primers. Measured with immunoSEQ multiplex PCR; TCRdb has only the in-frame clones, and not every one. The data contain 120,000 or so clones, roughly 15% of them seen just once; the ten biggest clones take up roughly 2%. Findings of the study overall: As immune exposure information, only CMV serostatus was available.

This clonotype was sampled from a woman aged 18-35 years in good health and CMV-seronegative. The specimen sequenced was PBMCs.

CDR3 residues: CASSQDGGRGGRNEQFF. CDR3 nucleotides: TGTGCCAGCAGCCAAGATGGAGGGCGGGGGGGCCGCAATGAGCAGTTCTTC. The chain is built from TRBV4-2 and TRBJ2-1; 9 nucleotides align to TRBD2. Germline V gives CDR1 LGHNA, CDR2 YNFKEQ. The J segment lost 6 bases and the V segment lost 0 bases, leaving 9 bases of the junction unmatched. The CDR3 has 17 residues.